Below, 21 T cell receptor beta chains from the same sample are listed, as sequenced in a study of monozygotic twins with inflammatory bowel disease. No DNA is given; TCRdb re-called the 5' RACE reads and lists each CDR3 protein once. The sample table sets out some 89,000 distinct CDR3 sequences. Sequencing was performed on blood. The receptor source for this set is a human donor with ulcerative colitis or Crohn's disease, or a healthy co-twin of an affected twin (not recorded which).

This rearrangement joins TRBV27 to TRBJ2-1; the TCRdb call, TRBD1, lacks DNA for checking. This CDR3 spans 15 amino acids. CDR1 is MNHEY, CDR2 SMNVEV, per germline (reference sequence). CDR3 sequence: CASSSGQGAINEQFF.

The chain combines TRBV7-9 with TRBJ1-2. Per the germline V gene, CDR1 is SEHNR and CDR2 is FQNEAQ (reference sequence). The CDR3 runs 13 residues. Here the CDR3 reads CASSLVGNYGYTF.

The chain recombines TRBV5-1 with TRBJ1-1; there is no DNA to check the TCRdb D call of TRBD1. The CDR3 consists of 15 residues. Germline loops: CDR1 SGHRS, CDR2 YFSETQ. CDR3 sequence reads: CASSLGDRLNTEAFF. Using reference TRBV5-1 and TRBJ1-1 for the parts outside the CDR3, the full variable domain is KAGVTQTPRYLIKTRGQQVTLSCSPISGHRSVSWYQQTPGQGLQFLFEYFSETQRNKGNFPGRFSGRQFSNSRSEMNVSTLELGDSALYLCASSLGDRLNTEAFFGQGTRLTVV.

This sequence joins TRBV9 and TRBJ1-4. Germline V gene lookup returns CDR1 SGDLS and CDR2 YYNGEE. CDR3 length: 14 residues. CDR3: CASSVGRRNEKLFF.

The chain links TRBV6-1 to TRBJ2-7; TCRdb reports TRBD1, a call that lacks DNA to check it against. Germline V gene data show CDR1 as MNHNS and CDR2 as SASEGT. The CDR3 is 17 amino acids. This CDR3 is CASSEVVQDRVLYEQYF.

The rearrangement links TRBV10-2 to TRBJ2-6. The CDR3 runs 13 residues. The germline V gene has CDR1 WSHSY and CDR2 SAAADI. CDR3 protein: CASMVSGANVLTF.

This sequence joins TRBV20-1 and TRBJ2-5; absent DNA, TCRdb's TRBD1 call cannot be checked. The CDR3 loop spans 15 amino acids. Germline CDR1 and CDR2: DFQATT and SNEGSKA (reference sequence). The CDR3 protein is CSARDSRGSQETQYF.

CDR3 protein: CASSRYRERTEAFF. The V gene is TRBV5-1, the J gene TRBJ1-1; with no DNA, the TCRdb D assignment of TRBD1 cannot be verified. In germline, CDR1 is SGHRS, CDR2 YFSETQ. CDR3 length: 14 amino acids.

The chain combines TRBV5-1 with TRBJ2-4; TCRdb reports TRBD1, a call that lacks DNA to check it against. The CDR3 totals 14 residues. CDR1 and CDR2 (germline): SGHRS, YFSETQ. CDR3 in amino acids: CASRGGGAKNIQYF. Full variable domain (rest looked up from reference TRBV5-1 and TRBJ2-4): KAGVTQTPRYLIKTRGQQVTLSCSPISGHRSVSWYQQTPGQGLQFLFEYFSETQRNKGNFPGRFSGRQFSNSRSEMNVSTLELGDSALYLCASRGGGAKNIQYFGAGTRLSVL.

The V gene is TRBV7-9, the J gene TRBJ1-1; lacking DNA, the TRBD1 call made by TCRdb goes unchecked. The CDR3 has 15 residues. Germline CDR1 and CDR2: SEHNR and FQNEAQ (reference sequence). CDR3 in amino acids: CASSLARQLYTEAFF.

The chain is built from TRBV10-3 and TRBJ2-4; TCRdb picks TRBD1, but there is no DNA to check that call. Germline assignment: CDR1 ENHRY and CDR2 SYGVKD. This CDR3 contains 15 residues. The chain's CDR3 is CAIARTGDTKNIQYF.

The chain uses TRBV12-3 or TRBV12-4 and TRBJ2-2; TCRdb indicates TRBD2, and absent DNA this call remains unverified. The CDR3 is 18 amino acids. The CDR3 here is CASSLAGSLAANTGELFF.

The rearrangement links TRBV29-1 to TRBJ1-1; TCRdb's D call, TRBD1, is unchecked because there is no DNA. This CDR3 is built from 13 residues. Germline lookup yields CDR1 SQVTM and CDR2 ANQGSEA. This CDR3 reads CSVPDRLNTEAFF.

This chain links TRBV5-4 with TRBJ1-3. The CDR3 is made up of 14 amino acids. CDR1 and CDR2 (germline): SGHNT, YYREEE (reference sequence). The CDR3 loop is CASSPALSGNTIYF.

The chain has TRBV11-2 and TRBJ1-2; TCRdb names TRBD1, which stays unverified in the absence of DNA. In germline, CDR1 is SGHAT, CDR2 FQNNGV. The CDR3 runs to 13 residues. The CDR3 here is CASSLEPGQSYTF.

The chain uses TRBV5-1 and TRBJ2-7; TCRdb picks TRBD1, but there is no DNA to check that call. Germline V CDR1 and CDR2: SGHRS, YFSETQ. CDR3 length equals 15 residues. CDR3 region: CASSPTGIESYEQYF.

The chain joins TRBV7-6 to TRBJ1-6. This CDR3 has 12 residues. From germline, CDR1 is SGHVS and CDR2 FNYEAQ. CDR3 residues: CASSLVNSPLHF.

J is TRBJ1-1 and V is TRBV15; the D gene TCRdb calls, TRBD1, cannot be checked with no DNA. The length of the CDR3 is 14 residues. The germline V gene encodes CDR1 LNHNV and CDR2 YYDKDF (reference sequence). The CDR3 sequence is CATRHQGGFFEAFF.

The V gene is TRBV6-1, the J gene TRBJ2-1; TCRdb outputs TRBD1, but without DNA this stays unchecked. Looked up from germline, CDR1 is MNHNS and CDR2 is SASEGT. CDR3 length equals 16 residues. This CDR3 is CASSPSRGITLGEQFF.

The chain couples TRBV24-1 to TRBJ1-5. The CDR3 contains 12 residues. Germline V gene sequence: CDR1 KGHDR, CDR2 SFDVKD. CDR3 in amino acids: CATSEGNQPQHF.

V usage is TRBV7-6 and J usage is TRBJ2-7. CDR3 size: 16 residues. Germline values: CDR1 SGHVS, CDR2 FNYEAQ. This CDR3 reads CASSLASSASFGEQYF.